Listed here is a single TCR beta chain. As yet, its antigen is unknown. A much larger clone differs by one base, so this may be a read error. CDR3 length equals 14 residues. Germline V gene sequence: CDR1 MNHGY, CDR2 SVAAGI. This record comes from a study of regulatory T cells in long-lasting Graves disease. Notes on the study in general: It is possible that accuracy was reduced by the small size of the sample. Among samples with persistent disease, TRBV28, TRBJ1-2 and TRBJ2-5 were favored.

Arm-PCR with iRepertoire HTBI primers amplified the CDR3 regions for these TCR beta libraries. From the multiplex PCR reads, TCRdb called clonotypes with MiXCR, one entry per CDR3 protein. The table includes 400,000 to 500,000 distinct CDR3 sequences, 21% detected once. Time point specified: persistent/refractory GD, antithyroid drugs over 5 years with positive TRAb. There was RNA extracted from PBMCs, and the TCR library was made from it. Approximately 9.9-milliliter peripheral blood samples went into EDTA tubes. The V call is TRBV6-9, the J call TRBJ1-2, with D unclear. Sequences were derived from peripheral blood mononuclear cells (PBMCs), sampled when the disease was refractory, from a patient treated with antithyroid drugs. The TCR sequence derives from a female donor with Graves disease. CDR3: CAGSLDSSRVGYTF. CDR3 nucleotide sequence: TGTGCCGGCAGTTTGGACTCAAGTAGAGTTGGCTACACCTTC.